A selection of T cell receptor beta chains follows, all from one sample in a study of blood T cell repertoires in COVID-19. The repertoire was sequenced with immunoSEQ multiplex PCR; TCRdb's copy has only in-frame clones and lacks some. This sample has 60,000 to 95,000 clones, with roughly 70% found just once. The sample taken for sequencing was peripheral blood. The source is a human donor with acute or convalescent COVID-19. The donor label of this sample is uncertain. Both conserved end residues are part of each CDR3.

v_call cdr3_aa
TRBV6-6 CASSPRQGAENTEAFF
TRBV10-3 CAISESVGGEQYF
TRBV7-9 CASSAQPLPTDTQYF
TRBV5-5 CASSLAPSGLVAEQFF
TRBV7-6 CASSFSSGGAIGELFF
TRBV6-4 CAKPGLAGLVSSYEQYF
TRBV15 CATSKARDWRDGSNQPQHF
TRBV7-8 CASSLPRTGQFF
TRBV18 CASSQAPGQDTGELFF
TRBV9 CASSMGGLGIGELFF
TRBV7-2 CASSSGGGVGYTF
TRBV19 CASKGNRGLNSPLHF
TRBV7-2 CASSPRAGLAYEQYF
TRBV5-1 CASSLAGTRLSNTGELFF
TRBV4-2 CASSQDLGQQETQYF
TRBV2 CASSEETGGHLNTIYF
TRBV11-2 CSGTDLNYGYTF
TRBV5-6 CASSGTGRNYGYTF